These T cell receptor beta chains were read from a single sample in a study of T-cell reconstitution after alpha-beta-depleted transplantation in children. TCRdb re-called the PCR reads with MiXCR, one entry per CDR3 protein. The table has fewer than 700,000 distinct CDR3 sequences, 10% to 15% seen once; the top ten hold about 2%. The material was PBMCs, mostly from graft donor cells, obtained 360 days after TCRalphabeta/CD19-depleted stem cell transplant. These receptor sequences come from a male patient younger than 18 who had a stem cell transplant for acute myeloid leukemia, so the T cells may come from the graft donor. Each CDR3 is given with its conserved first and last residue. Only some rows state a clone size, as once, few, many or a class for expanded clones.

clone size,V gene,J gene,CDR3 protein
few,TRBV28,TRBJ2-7,CASSSRQGGSYEQYF
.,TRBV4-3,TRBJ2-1,CASSPQAPGINNEQFF
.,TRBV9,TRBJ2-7,CASSVGGTYYEQYF
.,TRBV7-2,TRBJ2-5,CASSPLGSGETQYF
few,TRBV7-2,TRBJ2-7,CASSLVGGTANEQYF
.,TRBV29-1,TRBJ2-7,CSVAFRFSYEQYF
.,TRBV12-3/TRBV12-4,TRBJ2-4,CASSFGDRANIQYF
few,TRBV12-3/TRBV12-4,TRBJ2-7,CASSGGASGSYEQYF
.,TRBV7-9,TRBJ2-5,CASSLVSGLSRETQYF
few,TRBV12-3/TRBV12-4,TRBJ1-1,CASSLAKTRDTEAFF
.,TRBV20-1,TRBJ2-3,CSAKFGPDTQYF
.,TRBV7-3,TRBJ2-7,CASSLNQGYEQYF
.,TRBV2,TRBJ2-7,CAFCFWIWEGQIYYEQYF
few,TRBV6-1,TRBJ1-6,CASSEEGGTLPLHF
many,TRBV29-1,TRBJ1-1,CSVEPEAFF
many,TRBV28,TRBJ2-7,CASSLVGHAGEQYF
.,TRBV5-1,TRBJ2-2,CASSLGLGSNTGELFF
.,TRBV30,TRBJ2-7,CAWSWGGPYEQYF
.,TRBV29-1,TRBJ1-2,CSVVSGSGQGASLNYGYTF
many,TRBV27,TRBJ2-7,CASRTMTGSLEQYF
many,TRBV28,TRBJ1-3,CASRYRDSGNTIYF
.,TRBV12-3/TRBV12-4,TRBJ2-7,CASRGRGLADAFYEQYF
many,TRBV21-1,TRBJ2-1,CASSKAEGTSEEQFF
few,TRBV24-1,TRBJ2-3,CATSGLATDTQYF
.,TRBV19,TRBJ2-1,CASSTWTSGSVNEQFF
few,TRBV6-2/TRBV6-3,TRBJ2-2,CASSWGGAATGELFF
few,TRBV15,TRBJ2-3,CATSRDKGLGTDTQYF
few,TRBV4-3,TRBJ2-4,CASSQGRAKNIQYF
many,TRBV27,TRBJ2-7,CASSLKARSYEQYF
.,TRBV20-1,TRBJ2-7,CSARPGQGAAYEQYF
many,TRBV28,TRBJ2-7,CASRGQGSYEQYF
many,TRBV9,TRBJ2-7,CASSVGQGAFIPYEQYF
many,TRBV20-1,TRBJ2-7,CSASTGVTYEQYF
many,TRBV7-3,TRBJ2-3,CASSATSGSSDTQYF
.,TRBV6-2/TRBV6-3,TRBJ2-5,CASTLSWRATQETQYF
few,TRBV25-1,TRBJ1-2,CASTGGYGYTF
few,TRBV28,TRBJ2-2,CASTFPIGRNTGELFF
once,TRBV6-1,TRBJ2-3,CASSRGIAVGTDTQYF
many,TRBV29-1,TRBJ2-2,CSVEVSGMNTGELFF
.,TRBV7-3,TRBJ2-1,CASSFGVHEQFF
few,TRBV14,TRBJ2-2,CASSQRGPRGTGELFF
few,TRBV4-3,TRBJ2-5,CASSQGAGTGGETQYF
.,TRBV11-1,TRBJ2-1,CASSLASGLLGEQFF
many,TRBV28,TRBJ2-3,CASSLGTGGESTDTQYF
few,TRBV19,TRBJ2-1,CASSHPLGGGSINEQFF
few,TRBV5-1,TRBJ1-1,CASSLALLAGTEAFF
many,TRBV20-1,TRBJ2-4,CSAREGTISEAKNIQYF
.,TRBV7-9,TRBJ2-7,CASSPRQGQEQYF
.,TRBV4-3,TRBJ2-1,CASSHPDREGASNRRDEQFF
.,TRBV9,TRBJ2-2,CASSPHRAGELFF
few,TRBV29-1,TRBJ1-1,CSVAFTQGATEAFF
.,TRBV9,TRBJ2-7,CASSSASGSSYEQYF
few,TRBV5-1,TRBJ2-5,CASSFGPPQETQYF
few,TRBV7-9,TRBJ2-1,CASSLAGQLPGEQFF
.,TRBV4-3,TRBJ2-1,CASSQEWTRVYNEQFF